This TCR beta chain originates from a study of shared clonotypes between healthy human individuals (dated by TCRdb to 2018 to 2020). About the full investigation: Three men and a couple of women, aged 18 to 49 years, made up the cohort. Per donor, three plates each were used for CD4 naive and CD4 memory, two for CD8 naive, and one for CD8 memory. The study deeply sequenced blood TCR repertoires of five healthy adults to estimate repertoire size and the extent of clonotype sharing between individuals. To increase sequencing depth and limit assay-specific biases, different laboratories used diverse techniques to prepare libraries and sequence TCR repertoires. Between about 0.85 and 9.5 billion PBMCs per donor were obtained by leukapheresis. Overall study outcomes, separate from this receptor: Based on pairwise subsampling, the degree of clonotype sharing among donors was expected to be affected by sequencing depth. Sharing across a few donors was observed for about 5% of naive CD4, under 4% of naive CD8, around 2.5% of memory CD4, and around 0.42% of memory CD8 clonotypes. Because the study included only a small number of donors, the genetic and exposure-history diversity represented was limited. Estimated clonotype richness was generally larger for naive than for memory subsets. Incomplete sequencing was indicated by rarefaction of sorted-subset datasets, despite the large sequencing depth. Higher generation probabilities were observed for clonotypes shared by all four sorted-subset donors than for non-shared clonotypes. Sampling was restricted to blood, and TCR repertoires in tissue are likely to differ from TCR repertoires in blood.

The donors were healthy, HIV-negative adults who had no recently reported acute infections or vaccinations. Every donor was a Caucasian adult living in Nashville, Tennessee, USA. Magnetic negative selection was used to enrich CD4+ T cells, after which naive cells were positively selected on CD45RA and the negative fraction became the memory subset. Blood was collected by leukapheresis, and PBMCs were isolated by Ficoll-Histopaque density gradient centrifugation and then cryopreserved in liquid nitrogen vapor phase. Purity and quantity of every magnetically sorted T cell population were checked by analytical flow cytometry. Genomic DNA was isolated from every sorted fraction and measured by UV absorbance on a Nanodrop 2000c. TCR CDR3 regions were amplified from genomic DNA by multiplex PCR using the deep immunoSEQ assay. For each cell subset, the extracted genomic DNA was distributed evenly across all wells of several immunoSEQ 96-well plates, and each plate served as one replicate. For sorted subsets, each replicate PCR was loaded with around 200 ng genomic DNA, equivalent to roughly 30,000 T cell genomes. Purified libraries were quantified with a Qubit 3.0 fluorometer, sized on a Bioanalyzer 2100, and re-quantified with the KAPA Library Quantification kit. Every immunoSEQ 96-well plate was sequenced on a dedicated single-read 150-cycle Illumina NextSeq 550 flow cell. Processing in the source paper ran as follows. Because only junctional sequences without quality scores were contained in the immunoSEQ output, filtering matching that applied to full-length reads could not be performed. Sequences were annotated with PyIR, a Python wrapper for IgBLAST v1.9, and V/J genes and CDR3 were assigned using IMGT germline references. Reads were filtered out if the reads had weak V/J assignments (E-value above 1e-6), no CDR3, stop codons, out-of-frame junctions, or ambiguous translated residues. A V3J clonotype was defined by an identical inferred V gene, J gene, and CDR3 amino acid sequence. Percentage overlap between repertoires was computed as shared unique clonotypes divided by the size of the smaller repertoire. Three approaches were used to assess repertoire richness: RTK rarefaction, the Chao1 estimator, and Recon v2.1 estimates of unobserved clonotypes. Generation probabilities for all TCRbeta clonotypes obtained by the gDNA method from several donors were computed using OLGA. TCRdb carries this immuneACCESS record with in-frame sequences only. Its versions omit some clonotypes, under half of them owing to an unresolved V gene in the studies checked, with the rest unexplained. V, J and clone size derive from that table, while D and trimming were established from the DNA sequence. The sample includes roughly 2.5 million clones, with about 92% observed a single time. Of the sample, 0.14% is held by the ten largest clones.

After removal of 6 bases from V and 5 bases from J, the junction retains 5 bases not matched to a gene. CDR1 and CDR2 (SGHTA, FQGNSA) derive from the germline V gene. The CDR3, cysteine through phenylalanine, is 14 amino acids long. The DNA shown is the 42-base CDR3, in frame from base 1. On this clone itself: Its antigen is not yet known. The input lacks base qualities; no much larger clone sits a single base away.

The chain is assembled from TRBV7-2 and TRBJ2-3; the junction holds 10 bases that match TRBD1. This receptor was taken from a young man in good health. The specimen was naive CD4+ T cells sorted from blood. The label giving this sample's cell subset or site can be read as: CD45RA+ positively selected. This receptor carries the CDR3 CASRTGTGEDTQYF. The DNA sequence is as follows: TGTGCCAGCAGAACCGGGACAGGGGAAGATACGCAGTATTTT.